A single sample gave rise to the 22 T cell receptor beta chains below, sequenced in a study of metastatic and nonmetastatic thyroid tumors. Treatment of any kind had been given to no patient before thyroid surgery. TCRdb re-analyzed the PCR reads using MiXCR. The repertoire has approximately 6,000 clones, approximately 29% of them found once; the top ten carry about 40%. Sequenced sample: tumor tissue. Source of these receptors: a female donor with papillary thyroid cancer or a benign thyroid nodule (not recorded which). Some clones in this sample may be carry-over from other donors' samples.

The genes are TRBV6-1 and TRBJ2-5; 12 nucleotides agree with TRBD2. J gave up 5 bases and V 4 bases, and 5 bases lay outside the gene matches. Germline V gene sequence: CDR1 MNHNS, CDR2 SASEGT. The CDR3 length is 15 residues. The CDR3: CASSGLAGGQETQYF. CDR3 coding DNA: TGTGCCAGCAGTGGTCTAGCGGGGGGGCAGGAGACCCAGTACTTC.

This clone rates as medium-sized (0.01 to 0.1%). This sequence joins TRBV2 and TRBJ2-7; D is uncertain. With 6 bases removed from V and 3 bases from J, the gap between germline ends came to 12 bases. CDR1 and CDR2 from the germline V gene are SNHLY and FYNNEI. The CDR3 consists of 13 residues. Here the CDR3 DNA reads TGTGCCAGCAGCCCAGAATGGGGCTACGAGCAGTACTTC. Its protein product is CASSPEWGYEQYF.

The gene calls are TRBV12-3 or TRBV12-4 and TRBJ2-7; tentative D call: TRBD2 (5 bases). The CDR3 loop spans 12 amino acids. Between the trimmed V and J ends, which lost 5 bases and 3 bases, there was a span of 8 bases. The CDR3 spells CASSRTGYEQYF. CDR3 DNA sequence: TGTGCCAGCAGTCGGACTGGCTACGAGCAGTACTTC.

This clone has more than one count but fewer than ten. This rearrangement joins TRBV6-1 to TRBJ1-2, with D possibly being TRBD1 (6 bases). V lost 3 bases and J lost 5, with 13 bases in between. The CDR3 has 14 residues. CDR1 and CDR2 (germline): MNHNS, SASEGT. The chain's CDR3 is CASSDGQGWYGYTF. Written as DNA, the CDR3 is TGTGCCAGCAGTGATGGGCAGGGGTGGTATGGCTACACCTTC.

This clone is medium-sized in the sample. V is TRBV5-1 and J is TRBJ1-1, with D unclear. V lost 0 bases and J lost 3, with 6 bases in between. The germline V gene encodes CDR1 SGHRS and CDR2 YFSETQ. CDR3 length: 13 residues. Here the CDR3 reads CASSLGSDTEAFF. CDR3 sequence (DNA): TGCGCCAGCAGCTTGGGGTCCGACACTGAAGCTTTCTTT.

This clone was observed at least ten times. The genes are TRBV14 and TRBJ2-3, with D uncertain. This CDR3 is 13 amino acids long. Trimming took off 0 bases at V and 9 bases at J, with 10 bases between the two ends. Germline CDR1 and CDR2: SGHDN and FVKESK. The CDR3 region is CASSQDRGRTQYF. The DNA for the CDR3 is TGTGCCAGCAGCCAAGATCGAGGCCGAACGCAGTATTTT.

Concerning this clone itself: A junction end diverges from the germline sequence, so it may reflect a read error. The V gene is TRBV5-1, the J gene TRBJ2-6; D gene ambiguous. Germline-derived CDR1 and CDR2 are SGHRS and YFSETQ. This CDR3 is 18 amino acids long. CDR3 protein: CSSILAVPGSSGANVLTF. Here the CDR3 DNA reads TGCTCCAGCATCTTGGCGGTCCCTGGGTCTTCTGGGGCCAACGTCCTGACTTTC.

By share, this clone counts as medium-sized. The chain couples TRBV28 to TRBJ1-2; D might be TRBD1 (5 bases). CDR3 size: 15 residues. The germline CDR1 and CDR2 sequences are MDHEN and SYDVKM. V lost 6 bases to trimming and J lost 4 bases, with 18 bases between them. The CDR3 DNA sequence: TGTGCCAGCAGCCCGGGGGGGGAGGCTTTCTATGGCTACACCTTC. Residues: CASSPGGEAFYGYTF.

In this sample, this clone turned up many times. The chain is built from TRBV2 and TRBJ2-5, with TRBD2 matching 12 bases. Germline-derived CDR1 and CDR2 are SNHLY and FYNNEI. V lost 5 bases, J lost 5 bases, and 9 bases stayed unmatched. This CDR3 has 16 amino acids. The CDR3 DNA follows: TGTGCCAGCAGTAAATTGACTAGCGGGAGTGGGGAGACCCAGTACTTC. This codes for CASSKLTSGSGETQYF.

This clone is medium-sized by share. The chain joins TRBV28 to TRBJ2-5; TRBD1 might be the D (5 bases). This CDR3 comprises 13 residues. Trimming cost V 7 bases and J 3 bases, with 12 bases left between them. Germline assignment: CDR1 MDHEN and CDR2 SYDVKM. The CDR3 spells CASKLQGKETQYF. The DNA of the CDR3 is TGTGCCAGCAAACTGCAGGGAAAAGAGACCCAGTACTTC.

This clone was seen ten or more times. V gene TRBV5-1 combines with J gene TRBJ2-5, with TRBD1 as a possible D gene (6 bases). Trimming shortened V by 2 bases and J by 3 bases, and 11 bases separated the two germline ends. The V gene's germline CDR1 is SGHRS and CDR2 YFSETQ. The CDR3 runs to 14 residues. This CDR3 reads CASSLRAGEETQYF. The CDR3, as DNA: TGCGCCAGCAGCTTAAGGGCAGGGGAAGAGACCCAGTACTTC. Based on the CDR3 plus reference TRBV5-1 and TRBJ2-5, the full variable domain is KAGVTQTPRYLIKTRGQQVTLSCSPISGHRSVSWYQQTPGQGLQFLFEYFSETQRNKGNFPGRFSGRQFSNSRSEMNVSTLELGDSALYLCASSLRAGEETQYFGPGTRLLVL.

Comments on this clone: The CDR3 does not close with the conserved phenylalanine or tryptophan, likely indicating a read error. The CDR3 is CASSFGTGRSSDEQYL. CDR3 DNA: TGTGCCAGCAGTTTCGGGACCGGGAGGAGCTCCGACGAGCAGTACTTG. This chain links TRBV6-5 with TRBJ2-7, with 7 bases that match TRBD2. Germline-derived CDR1 and CDR2 are MNHEY and SVGAGI. This CDR3 has 16 residues.

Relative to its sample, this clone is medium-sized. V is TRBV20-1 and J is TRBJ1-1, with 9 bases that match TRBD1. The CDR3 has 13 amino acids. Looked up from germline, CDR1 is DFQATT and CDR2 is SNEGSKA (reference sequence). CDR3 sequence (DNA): TGCAGACCAGAGGGACAGGGTTATACTGAAGCTTTCTTT. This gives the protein CRPEGQGYTEAFF.

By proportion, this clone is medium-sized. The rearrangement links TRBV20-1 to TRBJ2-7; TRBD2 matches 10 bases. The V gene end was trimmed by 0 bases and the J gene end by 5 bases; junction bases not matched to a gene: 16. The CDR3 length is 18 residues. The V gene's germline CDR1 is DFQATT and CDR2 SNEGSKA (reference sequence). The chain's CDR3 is CSARDNGLAGEGQHEQYF. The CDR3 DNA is TGCAGTGCTAGAGATAACGGGCTAGCGGGAGAAGGACAGCACGAGCAGTACTTC.

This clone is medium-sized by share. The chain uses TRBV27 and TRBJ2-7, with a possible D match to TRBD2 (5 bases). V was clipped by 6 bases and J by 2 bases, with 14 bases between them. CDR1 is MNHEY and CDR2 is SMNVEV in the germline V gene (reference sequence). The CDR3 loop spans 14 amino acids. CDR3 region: CASRARDFPYEQYF. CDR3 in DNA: TGTGCCAGCAGAGCCCGGGATTTCCCCTACGAGCAGTACTTC.

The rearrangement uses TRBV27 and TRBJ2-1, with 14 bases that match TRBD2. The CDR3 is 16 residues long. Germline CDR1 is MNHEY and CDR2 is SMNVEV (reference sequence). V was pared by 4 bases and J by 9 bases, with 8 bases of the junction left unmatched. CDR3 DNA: TGTGCCAGCAGTTCACTGACTAGCGGGAGGGCCTTTGAGCAGTTCTTC. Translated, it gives CASSSLTSGRAFEQFF.

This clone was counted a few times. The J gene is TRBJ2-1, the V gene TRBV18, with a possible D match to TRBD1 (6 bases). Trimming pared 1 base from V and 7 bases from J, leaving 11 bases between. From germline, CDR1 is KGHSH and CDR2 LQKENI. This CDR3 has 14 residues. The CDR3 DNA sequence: TGTGCCAGCTCACCACGGGCCAGGGGTAATGAGCAGTTCTTC. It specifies CASSPRARGNEQFF.

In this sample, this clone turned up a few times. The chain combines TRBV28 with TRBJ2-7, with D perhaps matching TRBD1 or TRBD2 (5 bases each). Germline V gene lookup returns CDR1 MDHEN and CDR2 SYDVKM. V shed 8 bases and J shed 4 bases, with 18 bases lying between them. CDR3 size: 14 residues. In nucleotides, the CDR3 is TGTGCCAGCGCCTCGGGGCAGGACACTTACGAGCAGTACTTC. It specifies CASASGQDTYEQYF.

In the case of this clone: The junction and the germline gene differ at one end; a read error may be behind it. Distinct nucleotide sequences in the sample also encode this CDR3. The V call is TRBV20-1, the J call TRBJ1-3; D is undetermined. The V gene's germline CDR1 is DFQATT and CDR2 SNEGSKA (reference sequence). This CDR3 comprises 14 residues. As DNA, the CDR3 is TGCAGTGCTAGAGGCGGTACAGTTCGAAACACCATTTATTTT. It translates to CSARGGTVRNTIYF.

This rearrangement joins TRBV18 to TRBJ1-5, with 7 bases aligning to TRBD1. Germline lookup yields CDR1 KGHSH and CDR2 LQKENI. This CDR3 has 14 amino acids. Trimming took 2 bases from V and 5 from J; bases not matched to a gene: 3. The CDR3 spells CASSPMQGDQPQHF. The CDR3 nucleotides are TGTGCCAGCTCACCAATGCAGGGGGATCAGCCCCAGCATTTT. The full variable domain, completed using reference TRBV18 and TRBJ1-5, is NAGVMQNPRHLVRRRGQEARLRCSPMKGHSHVYWYRQLPEEGLKFMVYLQKENIIDESGMPKERFSAEFPKEGPSILRIQQVVRGDSAAYFCASSPMQGDQPQHFGDGTRLSIL.

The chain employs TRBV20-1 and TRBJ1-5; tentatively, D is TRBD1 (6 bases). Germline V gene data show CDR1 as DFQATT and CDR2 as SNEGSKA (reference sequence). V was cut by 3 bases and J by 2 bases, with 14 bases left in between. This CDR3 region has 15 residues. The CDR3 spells CSASDSRGGNQPQHF. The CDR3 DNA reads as TGCAGTGCTAGTGATTCTAGGGGGGGCAATCAGCCCCAGCATTTT.

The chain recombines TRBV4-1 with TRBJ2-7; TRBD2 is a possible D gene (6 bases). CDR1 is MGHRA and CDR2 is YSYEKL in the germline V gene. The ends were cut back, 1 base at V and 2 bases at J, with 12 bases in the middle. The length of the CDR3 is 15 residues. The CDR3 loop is CASSQAGASPYEQYF. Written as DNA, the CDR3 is TGCGCCAGCAGCCAAGCGGGAGCGAGTCCCTACGAGCAGTACTTC.